One sample yielded the 20 T cell receptor beta chains listed below, sequenced in a study of blood T cell repertoires in COVID-19. The method was immunoSEQ multiplex PCR; TCRdb's version includes in-frame clones alone and lacks a portion of them. The table shows some 110,000 clones, with 82% occurring only once. The sample taken for sequencing was peripheral blood. The receptors originated from a man aged 70 or older with acute or convalescent COVID-19.

CDR3 in amino acids: CASSPLNAGGFSGNTIYF. The CDR3 DNA sequence: TGTGCCAGCTCACCTCTAAATGCCGGCGGGTTCTCTGGAAACACCATATATTTT. The chain is built from TRBV18 and TRBJ1-3; no definite D call. The germline CDR1 and CDR2 sequences are KGHSH and LQKENI. With 3 bases removed from V and 0 bases from J, the gap between germline ends came to 18 bases. The CDR3 runs 18 residues.

This clone was seen only once. V usage is TRBV9 and J usage is TRBJ2-5; D unresolved. Germline V gives CDR1 SGDLS, CDR2 YYNGEE. V lost 0 bases and J 4 bases, leaving 7 bases between the germline ends. The CDR3 runs 13 residues. In nucleotides, the CDR3 is TGTGCCAGCAGCGTAGCTAGTATAGAGACCCAGTACTTC. Its translation is CASSVASIETQYF.

This rearrangement joins TRBV7-6 to TRBJ2-2; 11 nucleotides line up with TRBD1. The junction had 9 bases not matched to a gene; V was cut back by 4 bases and J by 11 bases. CDR3 length: 15 residues. Looked up from germline, CDR1 is SGHVS and CDR2 is FNYEAQ. CDR3 protein: CASSSGQGATAELFF. The CDR3 DNA follows: TGTGCCAGCAGCTCCGGACAGGGGGCAACGGCAGAGCTGTTTTTT.

This rearrangement joins TRBV30 to TRBJ1-1; no reliable D call. The germline gives CDR1 GTSNPN, CDR2 SVGIG (reference sequence). Trimming left V 2 bases short and J 5 bases short, with 6 bases between. The CDR3 runs to 11 residues. Written as DNA, the CDR3 is TGTGCCTGGAGTCTGAGAACTGAAGCTTTCTTT. It codes for CAWSLRTEAFF.

V gene TRBV28 combines with J gene TRBJ2-7, with 11 bases matching TRBD2. V was pared by 9 bases and J by 7 bases, with 11 bases of the junction left unmatched. The CDR3 is 14 amino acids. Per germline, CDR1 MDHEN and CDR2 SYDVKM. The CDR3 loop reads CASSTSGSGGEQYF. Written as DNA, the CDR3 is TGTGCCAGTTCTACTAGCGGGAGTGGCGGGGAGCAGTACTTC.

The chain uses TRBV5-1 and TRBJ2-7; 7 positions match TRBD1. CDR3 length equals 13 residues. CDR1 SGHRS and CDR2 YFSETQ come from the germline V gene. The trim removed 5 bases at V and 1 base at J, leaving 3 bases unmatched. This CDR3 reads CASRGTESYEQYF. The CDR3 nucleotides read TGCGCCAGCAGAGGGACAGAATCCTACGAGCAGTACTTC. The variable domain in full, completed from reference TRBV5-1 and TRBJ2-7, reads KAGVTQTPRYLIKTRGQQVTLSCSPISGHRSVSWYQQTPGQGLQFLFEYFSETQRNKGNFPGRFSGRQFSNSRSEMNVSTLELGDSALYLCASRGTESYEQYFGPGTRLTVT.

This chain links TRBV27 with TRBJ2-2; tentative D call: TRBD1 (6 bases). Germline CDR1 reads MNHEY; CDR2 reads SMNVEV (reference sequence). V gave up 2 bases and J gave up 5 bases, with 12 bases separating them. CDR3 length: 15 residues. The CDR3 DNA follows: TGTGCCAGCAGTTTACAGGGGCTAAAAACCGGGGAGCTGTTTTTT. Translated: CASSLQGLKTGELFF.

This clone has a handful of counts. This rearrangement joins TRBV3-1 (or the pseudogene TRBV3-2) to TRBJ2-4, with 12 bases identical to TRBD1. This CDR3 is 17 amino acids long. Germline CDR1 reads LGHDT; CDR2 reads YNNKEL (reference sequence). V lost 3 bases and J lost 1; bases outside the gene matches: 4. The CDR3 is CASSQGQGARAKNIQYF. The CDR3 DNA follows: TGTGCCAGCAGCCAGGGACAGGGGGCGCGGGCCAAAAACATTCAGTACTTC.

CDR3 protein: CASTFSGTPRDEQFF. DNA of the CDR3: TGCGCCAGCACCTTTAGCGGCACCCCAAGGGATGAGCAGTTCTTC. The chain links TRBV5-1 to TRBJ2-1; D is perhaps TRBD2 (6 bases). Looked up from germline, CDR1 is SGHRS and CDR2 is YFSETQ. This CDR3 has 15 residues. Deletions cut 6 bases from V and 8 bases from J, with 21 bases between.

The chain recombines TRBV5-1 with TRBJ2-7; a weak D match, TRBD1 (6 bases). The V end lost 4 bases, the J end lost 6 bases, and 14 bases lay between the germline ends. The V gene's germline CDR1 is SGHRS and CDR2 YFSETQ. This CDR3 region has 13 residues. The CDR3 DNA is TGCGCCAGCAGCGGAATAACAGGGAGCGAGCAGTACTTC. It is translated as CASSGITGSEQYF.

The chain is built from TRBV30 and TRBJ2-1, with D tentatively TRBD1 (6 bases). The CDR3 runs to 14 residues. Deletions cut 3 bases from V and 0 bases from J, with 9 bases between. Per germline, CDR1 GTSNPN and CDR2 SVGIG (reference sequence). The CDR3, as DNA: TGTGCCTGGAGCAAGGACAGCTCCTACAATGAGCAGTTCTTC. This sequence encodes CAWSKDSSYNEQFF. The entire variable domain, with the rest obtained from reference TRBV30 and TRBJ2-1, is as follows: SQTIHQWPATLVQPVGSPLSLECTVEGTSNPNLYWYRQAAGRGLQLLFYSVGIGQISSEVPQNLSASRPQDRQFILSSKKLLLSDSGFYLCAWSKDSSYNEQFFGPGTRLTVL.

The rearrangement joins TRBV24-1 to TRBJ1-1; tentative D call: TRBD1 (5 bases). The germline V and J ends were trimmed by 0 bases and 4 bases, with 5 bases remaining between them. Germline CDR1 KGHDR, CDR2 SFDVKD. CDR3 length equals 13 residues. This CDR3 is CATSDLRGTEAFF. The CDR3 DNA is TGTGCCACCAGTGATTTGAGGGGCACTGAAGCTTTCTTT.

The J gene is TRBJ1-5, the V gene TRBV7-2; a possible D gene is TRBD1 (5 bases). V lost 2 bases to trimming and J lost 7 bases, with 9 bases between them. Germline loops: CDR1 SGHTA, CDR2 FQGNSA. The CDR3 loop spans 13 amino acids. For the CDR3, the DNA is TGTGCCAGCAGCTTACAGGAGGGGCAGCCCCAGCATTTT. Its translation is CASSLQEGQPQHF. Based on the CDR3 plus reference TRBV7-2 and TRBJ1-5, the full variable domain is GAGVSQSPSNKVTEKGKDVELRCDPISGHTALYWYRQSLGQGLEFLIYFQGNSAPDKSGLPSDRFSAERTGGSVSTLTIQRTQQEDSAVYLCASSLQEGQPQHFGDGTRLSIL.

About this clone: The missing conserved phenylalanine or tryptophan at the end of this CDR3 makes a read error likely. Because the CDR3's place on the DNA is in doubt, the DNA is left out and the CDR3 is given as listed by TCRdb. The gene calls are TRBV23-1 and TRBJ1-4. TRBV23-1 is classed as an ORF, of uncertain function. The CDR3 length equals 10 residues, ends included. This CDR3 is CASSRKQPAT.

This chain joins TRBV5-4 and TRBJ1-2; D possibly corresponds to TRBD1 (5 bases). Germline lookup yields CDR1 SGHNT and CDR2 YYREEE (reference sequence). This CDR3 region has 15 residues. Trimming removed 0 bases at V and 7 bases at J, with 16 bases between. CDR3 sequence: CASSLEGARRSGYTF. The CDR3 DNA reads TGTGCCAGCAGCTTGGAAGGGGCCCGCAGATCTGGCTACACCTTC.

The chain links TRBV7-9 to TRBJ1-2; 7 bases are a match to TRBD1. The CDR3 totals 15 residues. Germline trimming cut 4 bases from V and 3 bases from J; bases unmatched to any gene: 8. Germline lookup yields CDR1 SEHNR and CDR2 FQNEAQ (reference sequence). CDR3 sequence (DNA): TGTGCCAGCAGCTACACGACAGGGCCGGACTATGGCTACACCTTC. As protein: CASSYTTGPDYGYTF.

This chain uses TRBV6-1 with TRBJ1-1, with D maybe TRBD1 (5 bases). Germline V gene sequence: CDR1 MNHNS, CDR2 SASEGT. The V and J ends lost 1 base and 11 bases respectively, with 14 bases between them. CDR3 length: 13 amino acids. CDR3 coding DNA: TGTGCCAGCAGTGAAGTATATGGGGAGGGGGCTTTCTTT. As protein: CASSEVYGEGAFF.

This chain links TRBV28 with TRBJ2-1; 7 bases are a match to TRBD1. The length of the CDR3 is 14 residues. Looked up from germline, CDR1 is MDHEN and CDR2 is SYDVKM. The J segment lost 2 bases and the V segment lost 9 bases, leaving 7 bases of the junction unmatched. Here the CDR3 DNA reads TGTGCCAGATTGACAGGGAAGCCCTACAATGAGCAGTTCTTC. Translation: CARLTGKPYNEQFF.

The rearrangement uses TRBV7-2 and TRBJ2-7; the match to TRBD2 covers 8 bases. The CDR3 loop spans 16 amino acids. Germline V gene data show CDR1 as SGHTA and CDR2 as FQGNSA. V dropped 3 bases and J dropped 4; count of bases not matched to a gene: 11. The CDR3 sequence: CASSLDGRGVPYEQYF. The CDR3, as DNA: TGTGCCAGCAGCTTGGATGGGCGGGGGGTACCGTACGAGCAGTACTTC.

The chain links TRBV12-3 or TRBV12-4 to TRBJ1-2; maybe TRBD1 (5 bases). V was cut by 6 bases and J by 8 bases, with 13 bases left in between. The CDR3 is 12 amino acids. The CDR3 nucleotides are TGTGCCAGCAGGCGGGGACTTCTCGGCTACACCTTC. Protein sequence: CASRRGLLGYTF.